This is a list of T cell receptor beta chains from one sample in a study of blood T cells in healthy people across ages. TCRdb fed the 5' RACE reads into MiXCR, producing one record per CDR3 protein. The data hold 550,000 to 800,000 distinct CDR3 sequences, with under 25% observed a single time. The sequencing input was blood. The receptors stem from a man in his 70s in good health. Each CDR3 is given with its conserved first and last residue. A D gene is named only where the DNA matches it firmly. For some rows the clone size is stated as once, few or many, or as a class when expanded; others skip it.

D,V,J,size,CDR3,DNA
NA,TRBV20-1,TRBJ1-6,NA,CSARDRWEHHRF,TGCAGTGCTAGAGATAGGTGGGAGCACCACCGGTTT
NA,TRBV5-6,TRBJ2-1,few,CASSPDYNSYNEQFF,TGTGCCAGCAGCCCAGACTATAACTCCTACAATGAGCAGTTCTTC
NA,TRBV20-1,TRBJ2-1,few,CSARGAFPNEQFF,TGCAGTGCTAGAGGGGCCTTCCCCAATGAGCAGTTCTTC
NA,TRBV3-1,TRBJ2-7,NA,CASSRGRSGEQYF,TGTGCCAGCAGCCGAGGAAGGAGCGGCGAGCAGTACTTC
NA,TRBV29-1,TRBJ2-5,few,CSVEPLSGTQYF,TGCAGCGTTGAACCCCTTTCTGGGACCCAGTACTTC
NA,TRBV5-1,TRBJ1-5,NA,CASSFSGSSQPQHF,TGCGCCAGCAGCTTTTCCGGGTCTAGTCAGCCCCAGCATTTT
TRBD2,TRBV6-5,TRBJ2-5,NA,CASSYGSSGAGRRYQETQYF,TGTGCCAGCAGTTACGGTTCTAGCGGGGCCGGAAGAAGGTACCAAGAGACCCAGTACTTC
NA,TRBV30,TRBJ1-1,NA,CVWRAGHEAFF,TGTGTCTGGAGAGCAGGCCACGAAGCTTTCTTT
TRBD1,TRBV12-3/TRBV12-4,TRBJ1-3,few,CASRAPGRGHGNTIYF,TGTGCCAGCAGAGCCCCGGGAAGGGGGCACGGAAACACCATATATTTT
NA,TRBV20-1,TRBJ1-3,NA,CSARGAGSSGNTIYF,TGCAGTGCCCGCGGGGCAGGGAGCTCTGGAAACACCATATATTTT
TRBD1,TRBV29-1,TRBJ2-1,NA,CSAYRGQGNEQFF,TGCAGCGCATACAGGGGGCAGGGCAATGAGCAGTTCTTC
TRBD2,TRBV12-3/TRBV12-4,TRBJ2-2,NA,CASRRLALSSHTGELFF,TGTGCCAGCAGACGACTAGCGTTATCCTCTCACACCGGGGAGCTGTTTTTT
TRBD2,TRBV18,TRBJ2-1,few,CASSAGAEFEQFF,TGTGCCAGCTCAGCGGGAGCTGAGTTTGAGCAGTTCTTC